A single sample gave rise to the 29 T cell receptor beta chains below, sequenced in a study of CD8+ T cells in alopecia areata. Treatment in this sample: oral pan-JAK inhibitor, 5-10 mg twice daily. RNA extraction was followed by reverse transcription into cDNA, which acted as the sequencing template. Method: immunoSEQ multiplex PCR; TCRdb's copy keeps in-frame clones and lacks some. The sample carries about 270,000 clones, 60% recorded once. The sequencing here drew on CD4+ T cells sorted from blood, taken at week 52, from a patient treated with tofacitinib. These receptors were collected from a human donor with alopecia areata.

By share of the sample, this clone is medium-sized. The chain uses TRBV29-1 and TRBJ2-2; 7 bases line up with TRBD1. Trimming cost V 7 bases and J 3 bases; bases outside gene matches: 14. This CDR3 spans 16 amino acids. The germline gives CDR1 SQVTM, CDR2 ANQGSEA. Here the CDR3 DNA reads TGCAGCGCTAACCTTGGACAGGCCCCAGACACCGGGGAGCTGTTTTTT. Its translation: CSANLGQAPDTGELFF.

The CDR3 spells CASSYTSGHRNHEQFF. The CDR3 DNA reads as TGTGCCAGCAGTTACACTTCGGGACACCGAAACCATGAGCAGTTCTTC. The chain is built from TRBV6-5 and TRBJ2-1, with D possibly TRBD1 on 6 matching bases. V dropped 2 bases and J dropped 8 bases, with 19 bases sitting between them. The germline V gene encodes CDR1 MNHEY and CDR2 SVGAGI. The CDR3 consists of 16 residues.

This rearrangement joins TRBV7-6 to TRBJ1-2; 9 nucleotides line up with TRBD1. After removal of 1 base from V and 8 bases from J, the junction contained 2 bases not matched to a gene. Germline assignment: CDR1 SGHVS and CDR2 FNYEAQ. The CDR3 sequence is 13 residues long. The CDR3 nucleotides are TGTGCCAGCAGCTTAGAGGACAGGGGCGGCTACACCTTC. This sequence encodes CASSLEDRGGYTF.

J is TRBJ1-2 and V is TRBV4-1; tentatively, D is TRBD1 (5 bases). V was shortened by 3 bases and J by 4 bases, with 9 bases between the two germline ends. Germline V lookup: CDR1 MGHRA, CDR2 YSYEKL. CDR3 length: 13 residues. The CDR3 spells CASSQDNLYGYTF. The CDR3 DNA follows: TGCGCCAGCAGCCAGGACAACCTCTATGGCTACACCTTC.

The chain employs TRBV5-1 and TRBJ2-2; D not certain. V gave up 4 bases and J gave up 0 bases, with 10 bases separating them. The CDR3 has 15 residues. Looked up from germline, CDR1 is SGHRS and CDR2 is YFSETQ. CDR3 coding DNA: TGCGCCAGCAGCGCCTCCGGGTCGAACACCGGGGAGCTGTTTTTT. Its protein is CASSASGSNTGELFF.

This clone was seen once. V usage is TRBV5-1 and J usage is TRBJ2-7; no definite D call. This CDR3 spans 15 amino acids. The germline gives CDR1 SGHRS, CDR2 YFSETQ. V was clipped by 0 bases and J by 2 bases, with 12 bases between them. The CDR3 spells CASSLAIALTYEQYF. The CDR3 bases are TGCGCCAGCAGCTTGGCGATAGCCCTTACCTACGAGCAGTACTTC.

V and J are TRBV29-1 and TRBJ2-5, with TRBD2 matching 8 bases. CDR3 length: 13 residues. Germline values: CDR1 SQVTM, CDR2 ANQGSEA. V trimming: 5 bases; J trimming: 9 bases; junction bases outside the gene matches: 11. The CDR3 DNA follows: TGCAGCGTTAAAACCCGGACGGGAGGGGCCCAGTACTTC. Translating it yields CSVKTRTGGAQYF.

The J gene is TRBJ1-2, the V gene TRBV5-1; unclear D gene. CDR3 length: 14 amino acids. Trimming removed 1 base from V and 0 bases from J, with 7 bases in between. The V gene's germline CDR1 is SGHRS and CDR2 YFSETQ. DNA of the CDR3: TGCGCCAGCAGCTTGTCCCAAGCTAACTATGGCTACACCTTC. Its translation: CASSLSQANYGYTF.

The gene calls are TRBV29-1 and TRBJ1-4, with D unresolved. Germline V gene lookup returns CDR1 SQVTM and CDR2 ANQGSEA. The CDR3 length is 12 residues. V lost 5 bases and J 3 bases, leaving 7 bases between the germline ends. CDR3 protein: CSVQGPNEKLFF. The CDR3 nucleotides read TGCAGCGTTCAAGGACCTAATGAAAAACTGTTTTTT. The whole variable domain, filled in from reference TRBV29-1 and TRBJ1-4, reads SAVISQKPSRDICQRGTSLTIQCQVDSQVTMMFWYRQQPGQSLTLIATANQGSEATYESGFVIDKFPISRPNLTFSTLTVSNMSPEDSSIYLCSVQGPNEKLFFGSGTQLSVL.

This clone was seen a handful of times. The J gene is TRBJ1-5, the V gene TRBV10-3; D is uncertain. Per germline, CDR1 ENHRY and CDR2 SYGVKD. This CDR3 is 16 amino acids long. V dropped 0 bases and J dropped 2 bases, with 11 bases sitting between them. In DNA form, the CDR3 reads TGTGCCATCAGTGAGTCGTCCGGGTCTGGCAATCAGCCCCAGCATTTT. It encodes CAISESSGSGNQPQHF.

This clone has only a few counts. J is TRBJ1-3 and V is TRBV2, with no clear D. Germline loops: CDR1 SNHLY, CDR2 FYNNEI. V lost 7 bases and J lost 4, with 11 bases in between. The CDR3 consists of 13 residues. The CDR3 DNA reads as TGTGCCAGCAATCGGGAATCCGGAAACACCATATATTTT. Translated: CASNRESGNTIYF.

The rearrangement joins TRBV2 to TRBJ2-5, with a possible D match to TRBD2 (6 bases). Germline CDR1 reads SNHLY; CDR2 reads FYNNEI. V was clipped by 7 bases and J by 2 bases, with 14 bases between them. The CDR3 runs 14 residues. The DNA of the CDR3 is TGTGCCAGCACCGCGGGGTCCATACAAGAGACCCAGTACTTC. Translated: CASTAGSIQETQYF.

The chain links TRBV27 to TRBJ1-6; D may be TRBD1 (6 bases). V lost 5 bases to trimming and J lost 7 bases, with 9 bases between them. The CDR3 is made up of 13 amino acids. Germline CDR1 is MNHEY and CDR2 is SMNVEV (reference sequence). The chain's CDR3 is CASSRTGNSPLHF. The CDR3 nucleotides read TGTGCCAGCAGTCGCACAGGGAATTCACCCCTCCACTTT.

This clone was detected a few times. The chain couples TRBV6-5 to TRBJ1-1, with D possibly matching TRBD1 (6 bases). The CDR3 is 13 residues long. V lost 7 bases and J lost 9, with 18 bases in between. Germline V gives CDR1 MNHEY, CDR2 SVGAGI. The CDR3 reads CASMPQGSLKAFF. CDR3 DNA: TGTGCCAGCATGCCCCAGGGGAGCCTTAAAGCTTTCTTT.

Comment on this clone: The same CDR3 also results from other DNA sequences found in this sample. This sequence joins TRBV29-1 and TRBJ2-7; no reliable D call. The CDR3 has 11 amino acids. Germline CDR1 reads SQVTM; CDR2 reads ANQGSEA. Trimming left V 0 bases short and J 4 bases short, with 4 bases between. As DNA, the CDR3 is TGCAGCGTTGAAGATTCTTACGAGCAGTACTTC. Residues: CSVEDSYEQYF.

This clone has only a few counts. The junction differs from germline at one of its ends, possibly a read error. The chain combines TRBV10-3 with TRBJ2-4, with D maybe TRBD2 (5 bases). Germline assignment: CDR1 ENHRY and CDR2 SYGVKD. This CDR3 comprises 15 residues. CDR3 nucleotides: TGTGCCAGCAGTTACTCCGGGGATGGCAAAAACATTCAGTACTTC. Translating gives CASSYSGDGKNIQYF.

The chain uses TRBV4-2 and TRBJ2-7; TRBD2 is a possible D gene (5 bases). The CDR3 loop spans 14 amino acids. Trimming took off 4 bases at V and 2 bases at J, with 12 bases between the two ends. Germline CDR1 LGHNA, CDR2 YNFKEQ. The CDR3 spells CASSPGSGTYEQYF. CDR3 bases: TGTGCCAGCAGCCCTGGGAGCGGAACCTACGAGCAGTACTTC.

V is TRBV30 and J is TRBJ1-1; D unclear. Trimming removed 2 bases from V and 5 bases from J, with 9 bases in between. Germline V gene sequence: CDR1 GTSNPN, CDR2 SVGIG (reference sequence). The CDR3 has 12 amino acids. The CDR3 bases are TGTGCCTGGAGTCGATTAGGGACTGAAGCTTTCTTT. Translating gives CAWSRLGTEAFF.

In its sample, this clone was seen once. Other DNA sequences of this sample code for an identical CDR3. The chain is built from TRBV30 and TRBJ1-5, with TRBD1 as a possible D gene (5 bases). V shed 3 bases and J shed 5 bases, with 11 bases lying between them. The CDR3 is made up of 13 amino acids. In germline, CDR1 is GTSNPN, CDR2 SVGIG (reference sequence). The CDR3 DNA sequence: TGTGCCTGGAGCCCAGGGAGGGATCAGCCCCAGCATTTT. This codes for CAWSPGRDQPQHF.

CDR3 in DNA: TGTGCCATCAGTGAGACCGGGGGCGGTGAGCAGTTCTTC. Its translation is CAISETGGGEQFF. V and J are TRBV10-3 and TRBJ2-1; D may correspond to TRBD1 or TRBD2 (6 bases each). The germline gives CDR1 ENHRY, CDR2 SYGVKD. The CDR3 runs 13 residues. V gave up 2 bases and J gave up 9 bases, with 11 bases separating them.

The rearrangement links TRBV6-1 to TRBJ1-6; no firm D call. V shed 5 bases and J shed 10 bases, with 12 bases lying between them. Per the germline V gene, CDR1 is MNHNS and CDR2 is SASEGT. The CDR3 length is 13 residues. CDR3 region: CASSYDPRSPLHF. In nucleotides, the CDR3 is TGTGCCAGCAGTTATGACCCAAGATCACCCCTCCACTTT.

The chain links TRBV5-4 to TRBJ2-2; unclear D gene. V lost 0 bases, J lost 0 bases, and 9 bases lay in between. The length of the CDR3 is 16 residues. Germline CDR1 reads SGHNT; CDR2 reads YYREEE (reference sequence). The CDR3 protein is CASSLGAASNTGELFF. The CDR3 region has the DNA TGTGCCAGCAGCTTGGGGGCGGCATCGAACACCGGGGAGCTGTTTTTT.

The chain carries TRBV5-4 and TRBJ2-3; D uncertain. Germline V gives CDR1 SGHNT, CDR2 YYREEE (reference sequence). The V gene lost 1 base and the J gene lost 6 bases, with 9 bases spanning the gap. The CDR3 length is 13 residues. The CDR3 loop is CASSLRLSDTQYF. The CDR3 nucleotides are TGTGCCAGCAGCTTGCGACTGTCGGATACGCAGTATTTT.

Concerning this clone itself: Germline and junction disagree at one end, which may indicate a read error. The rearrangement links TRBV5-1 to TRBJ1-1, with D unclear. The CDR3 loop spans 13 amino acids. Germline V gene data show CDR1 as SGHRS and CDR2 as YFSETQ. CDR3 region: CASSSQGNTETFF. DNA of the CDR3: TGCGCCAGCAGCTCCCAAGGGAACACTGAAACTTTCTTT.

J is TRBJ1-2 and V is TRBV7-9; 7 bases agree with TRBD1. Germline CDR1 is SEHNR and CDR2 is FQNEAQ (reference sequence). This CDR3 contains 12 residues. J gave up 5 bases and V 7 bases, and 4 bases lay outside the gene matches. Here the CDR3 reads CASTQGDYGYTF. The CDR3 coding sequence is TGTGCCAGCACCCAGGGGGATTATGGCTACACCTTC.

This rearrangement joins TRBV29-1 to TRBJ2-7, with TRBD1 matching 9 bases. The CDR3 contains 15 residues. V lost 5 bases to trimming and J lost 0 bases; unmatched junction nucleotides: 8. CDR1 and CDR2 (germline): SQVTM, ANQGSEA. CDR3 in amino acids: CSVSPGTGSSYEQYF. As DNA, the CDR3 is TGCAGCGTTTCTCCCGGGACAGGGAGCTCCTACGAGCAGTACTTC.

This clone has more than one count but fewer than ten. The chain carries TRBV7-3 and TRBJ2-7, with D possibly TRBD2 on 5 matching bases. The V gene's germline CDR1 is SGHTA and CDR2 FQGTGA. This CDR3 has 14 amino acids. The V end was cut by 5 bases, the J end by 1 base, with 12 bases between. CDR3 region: CASSPRTGSYEQYF. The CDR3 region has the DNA TGTGCCAGCAGCCCCCGGACGGGATCCTACGAGCAGTACTTC.

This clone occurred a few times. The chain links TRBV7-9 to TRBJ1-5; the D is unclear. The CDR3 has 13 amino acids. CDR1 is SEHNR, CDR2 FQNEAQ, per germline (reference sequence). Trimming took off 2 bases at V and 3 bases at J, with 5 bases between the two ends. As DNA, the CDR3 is TGTGCCAGCAGCTTACAGAACAATCAGCCCCAGCATTTT. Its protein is CASSLQNNQPQHF.

DNA of the CDR3: TGTGCCACCAGCAGAGTGCAGGGAAAGCAGTACTTC. Amino acids: CATSRVQGKQYF. The rearrangement joins TRBV15 to TRBJ2-7, with D tentatively TRBD1 (5 bases). The germline V gene encodes CDR1 LNHNV and CDR2 YYDKDF (reference sequence). Trimming took 1 base from V and 8 from J, leaving 9 bases between them. The length of the CDR3 is 12 residues.